This TCR beta chain was sequenced in a study of CXCR3-negative and CXCR3-positive naive CD8 T cells. Study outcomes and limitations: Compared with CXCR3-negative naive cells, CXCR3-positive naive cells showed more hydrophobic TRB CDR3s.

The germline CDR1 and CDR2 sequences are DFQATT and SNEGSKA (reference sequence). The CDR3 sequence is 13 residues long. Triplicate sorting captured roughly 310,000 cells each from every CD8+ T cell subset. 5' RACE with UMI labels generated the TRB cDNA libraries. TCRdb processed the 5' RACE reads again and assigns one entry to each CDR3 protein, with no DNA. The sample's table shows under 75,000 distinct CDR3 sequences. About this clonotype itself: The antigen remains unidentified.

The sequenced sample consisted of naive CXCR3+ CD8+ T cells from blood. Subset of the sample: CD45RO-CCR7+CD27+CD95- naive CD8+ T cells expressing CXCR3 (TNR3+). This sequence originates from a human donor in good health. Some clones in this sample may be carry-over from other donors' samples. The rearrangement uses TRBV20-1 and TRBJ2-1. The CDR3 here is CSARDHGNNEQFF.